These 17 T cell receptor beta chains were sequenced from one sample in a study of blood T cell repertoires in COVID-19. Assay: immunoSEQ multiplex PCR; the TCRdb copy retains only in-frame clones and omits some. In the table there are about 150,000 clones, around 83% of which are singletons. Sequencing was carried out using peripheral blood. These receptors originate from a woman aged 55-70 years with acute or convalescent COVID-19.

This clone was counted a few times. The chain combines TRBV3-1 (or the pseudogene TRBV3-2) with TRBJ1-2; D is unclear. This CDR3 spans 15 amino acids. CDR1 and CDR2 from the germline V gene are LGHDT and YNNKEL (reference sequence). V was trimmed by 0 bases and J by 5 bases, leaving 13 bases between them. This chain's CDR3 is CASSQDSGSGYGYTF. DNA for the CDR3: TGTGCCAGCAGCCAAGATTCAGGAAGCGGTTATGGCTACACCTTC.

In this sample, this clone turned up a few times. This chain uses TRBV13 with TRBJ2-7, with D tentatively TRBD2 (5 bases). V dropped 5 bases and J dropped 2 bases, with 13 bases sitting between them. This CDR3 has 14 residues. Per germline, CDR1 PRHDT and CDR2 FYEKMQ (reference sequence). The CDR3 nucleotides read TGTGCCAGCAGCCCCGGATCGGGGACCTACGAGCAGTACGTC. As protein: CASSPGSGTYEQYV.

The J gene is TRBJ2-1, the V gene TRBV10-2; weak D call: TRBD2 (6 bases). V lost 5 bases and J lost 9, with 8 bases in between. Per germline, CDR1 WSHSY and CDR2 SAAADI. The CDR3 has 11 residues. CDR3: CASSPGLEQFF. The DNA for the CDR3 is TGCGCCAGCAGTCCGGGACTTGAGCAGTTCTTC.

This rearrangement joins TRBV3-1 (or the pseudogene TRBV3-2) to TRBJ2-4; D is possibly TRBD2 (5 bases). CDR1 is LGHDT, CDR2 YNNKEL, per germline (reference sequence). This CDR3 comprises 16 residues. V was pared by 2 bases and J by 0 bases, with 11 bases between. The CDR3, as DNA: TGTGCCAGCAGCCAACGGGGTGTTCTAGCCAAAAACATTCAGTACTTC. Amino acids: CASSQRGVLAKNIQYF.

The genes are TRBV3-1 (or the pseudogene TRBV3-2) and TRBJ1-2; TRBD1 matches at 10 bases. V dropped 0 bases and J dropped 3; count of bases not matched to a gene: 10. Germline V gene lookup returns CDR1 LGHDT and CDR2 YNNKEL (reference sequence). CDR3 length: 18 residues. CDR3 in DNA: TGTGCCAGCAGCCAAGATACCCCAGGGACAGGGGCATACTATGGCTACACCTTC. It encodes CASSQDTPGTGAYYGYTF.

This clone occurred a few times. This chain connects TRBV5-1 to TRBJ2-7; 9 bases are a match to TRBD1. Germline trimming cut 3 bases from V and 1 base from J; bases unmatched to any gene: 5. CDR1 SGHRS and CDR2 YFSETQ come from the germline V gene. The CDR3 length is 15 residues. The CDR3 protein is CASSSGQGDSYEQYF. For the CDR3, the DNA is TGCGCCAGCAGCTCGGGACAGGGCGATTCCTACGAGCAGTACTTC.

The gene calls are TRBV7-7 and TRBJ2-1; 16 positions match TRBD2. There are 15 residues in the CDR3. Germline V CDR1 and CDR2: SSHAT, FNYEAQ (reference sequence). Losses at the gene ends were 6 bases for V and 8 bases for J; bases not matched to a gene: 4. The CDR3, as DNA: TGTGCCAGCAGTTTGGGACTAGCGGGGGGGGATGAGCAGTTCTTC. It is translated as CASSLGLAGGDEQFF.

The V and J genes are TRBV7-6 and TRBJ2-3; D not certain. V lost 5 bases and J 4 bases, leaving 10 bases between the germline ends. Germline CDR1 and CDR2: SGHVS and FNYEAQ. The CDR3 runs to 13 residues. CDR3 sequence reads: CASSATAADTQYF. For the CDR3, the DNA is TGTGCCAGCAGCGCGACGGCGGCAGATACGCAGTATTTT.

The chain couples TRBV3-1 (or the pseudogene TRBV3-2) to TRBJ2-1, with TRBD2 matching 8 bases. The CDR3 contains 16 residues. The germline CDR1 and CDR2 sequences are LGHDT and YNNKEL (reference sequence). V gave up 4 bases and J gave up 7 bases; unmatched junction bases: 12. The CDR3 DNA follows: TGTGCCAGCAGCCTCACGGGGAGCGGGGGTGGAAATGAGCAGTTCTTC. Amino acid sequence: CASSLTGSGGGNEQFF.

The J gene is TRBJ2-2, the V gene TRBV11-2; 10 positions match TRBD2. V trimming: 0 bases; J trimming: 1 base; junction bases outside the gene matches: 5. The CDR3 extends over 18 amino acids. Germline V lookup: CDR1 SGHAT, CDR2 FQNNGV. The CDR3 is CASSLDGLAGVNTGELFF. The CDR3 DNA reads TGTGCCAGCAGCTTAGATGGGCTAGCGGGGGTGAACACCGGGGAGCTGTTTTTT.

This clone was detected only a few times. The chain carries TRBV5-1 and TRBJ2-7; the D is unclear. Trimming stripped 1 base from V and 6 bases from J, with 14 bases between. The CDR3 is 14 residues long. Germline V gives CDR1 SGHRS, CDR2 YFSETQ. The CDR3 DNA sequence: TGCGCCAGCAGCTTGAACCTAGTTTCCGTCGAGCAGTACTTC. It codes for CASSLNLVSVEQYF.

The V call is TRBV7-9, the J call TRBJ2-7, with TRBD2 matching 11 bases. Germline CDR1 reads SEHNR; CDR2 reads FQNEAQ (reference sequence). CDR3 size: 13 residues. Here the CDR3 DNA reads TGTGCCAGCAGCATAGCGGGAGGGGGCGAGCAGTACGTC. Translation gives CASSIAGGGEQYV.

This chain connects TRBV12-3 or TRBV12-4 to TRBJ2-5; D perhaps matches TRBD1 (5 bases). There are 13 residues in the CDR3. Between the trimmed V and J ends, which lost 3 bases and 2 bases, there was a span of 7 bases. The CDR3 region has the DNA TGTGCCAGCAGTTTGACAGTTCAAGAGACCCAGTACTTC. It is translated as CASSLTVQETQYF.

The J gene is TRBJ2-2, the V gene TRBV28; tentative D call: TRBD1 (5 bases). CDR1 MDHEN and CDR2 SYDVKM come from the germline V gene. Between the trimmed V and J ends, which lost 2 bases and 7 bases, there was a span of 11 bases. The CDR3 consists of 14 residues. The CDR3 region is CASSLQGWGGELFF. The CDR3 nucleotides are TGTGCCAGCAGTTTACAGGGTTGGGGCGGGGAGCTGTTTTTT.

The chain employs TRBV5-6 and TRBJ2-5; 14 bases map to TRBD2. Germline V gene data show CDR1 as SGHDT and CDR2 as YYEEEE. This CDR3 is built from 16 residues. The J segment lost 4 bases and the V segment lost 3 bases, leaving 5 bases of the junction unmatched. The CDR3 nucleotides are TGTGCCAGCAGCTCGACTAGCGGGGGGGTCGCAGAGACCCAGTACTTC. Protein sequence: CASSSTSGGVAETQYF.

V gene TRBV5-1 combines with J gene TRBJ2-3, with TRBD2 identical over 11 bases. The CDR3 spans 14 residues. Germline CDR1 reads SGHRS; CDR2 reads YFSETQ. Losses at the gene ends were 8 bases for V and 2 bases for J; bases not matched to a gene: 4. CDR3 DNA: TGCGCCAGTACTAGCGGGGGTTCCACAGATACGCAGTATTTT. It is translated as CASTSGGSTDTQYF. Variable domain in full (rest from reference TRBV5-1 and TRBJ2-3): KAGVTQTPRYLIKTRGQQVTLSCSPISGHRSVSWYQQTPGQGLQFLFEYFSETQRNKGNFPGRFSGRQFSNSRSEMNVSTLELGDSALYLCASTSGGSTDTQYFGPGTRLTVL.

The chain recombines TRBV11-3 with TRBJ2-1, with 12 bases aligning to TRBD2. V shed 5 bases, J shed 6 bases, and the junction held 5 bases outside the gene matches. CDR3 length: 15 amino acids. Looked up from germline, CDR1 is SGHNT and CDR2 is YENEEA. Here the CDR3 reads CASSLTSGGTNEQFF. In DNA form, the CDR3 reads TGTGCCAGCAGCCTCACTAGCGGGGGGACCAATGAGCAGTTCTTC.